The clone carrying this T cell receptor beta chain was seen many times. The antigen is undetermined. These data belong to a study of read filtering for tumor transcriptome and immune sequencing. At the level of the study: TCR-mapped reads were about 4.05 to 10.27 million with IR-seq versus about 85 to 1,300 with RNA-seq. Study conclusions and caveats: RNA-seq captured clonotypes less deeply and reliably than IR-seq.

Bone marrow was sampled from every patient at the time of active disease. Molecular barcoded adaptors covering alpha/delta and beta/gamma chains were used on around 370 ng RNA. A single record per CDR3 protein comes from TCRdb applying MiXCR to the reads. This table holds more than 30,000 distinct CDR3 sequences, approximately 17% found once. The CDR3 extends over 11 amino acids. Germline values: CDR1 DFQATT, CDR2 SNEGSKA (reference sequence). Between the trimmed V and J ends, which lost 3 bases and 5 bases, there was a span of 7 bases. The sequence was collected from a donor at least 40 years old with multiple myeloma. The sequenced material came from a population of CD138-negative cells sorted from bone marrow. This chain links TRBV20-1 with TRBJ2-5; the D is unclear. The CDR3 DNA is TGCAGTGCTAGTACGCGGGAGACCCAGTACTTC. Translated: CSASTRETQYF.